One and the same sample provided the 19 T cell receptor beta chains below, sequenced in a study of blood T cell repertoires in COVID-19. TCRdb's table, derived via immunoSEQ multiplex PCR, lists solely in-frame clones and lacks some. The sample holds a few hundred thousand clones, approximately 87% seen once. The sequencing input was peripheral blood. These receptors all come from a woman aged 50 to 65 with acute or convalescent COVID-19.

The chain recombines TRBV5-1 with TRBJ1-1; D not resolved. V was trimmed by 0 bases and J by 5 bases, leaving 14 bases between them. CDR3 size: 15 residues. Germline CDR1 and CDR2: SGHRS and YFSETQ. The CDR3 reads CASSLGPEVWTEAFF. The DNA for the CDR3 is TGCGCCAGCAGCTTGGGGCCAGAGGTATGGACTGAAGCTTTCTTT.

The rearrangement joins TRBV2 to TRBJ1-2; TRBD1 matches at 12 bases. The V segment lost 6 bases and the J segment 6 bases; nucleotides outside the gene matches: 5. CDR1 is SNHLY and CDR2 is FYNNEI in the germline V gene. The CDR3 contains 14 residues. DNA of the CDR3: TGTGCCAGCAGAGCCGGGACAGGGGGCCATGGCTACACCTTC. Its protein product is CASRAGTGGHGYTF.

The chain's CDR3 is CASSARQISYEQYF. CDR3 DNA: TGTGCCAGCAGCGCAAGACAGATCTCCTACGAGCAGTACTTC. This chain connects TRBV2 to TRBJ2-7, with D possibly being TRBD1 (5 bases). This CDR3 has 14 residues. Looked up from germline, CDR1 is SNHLY and CDR2 is FYNNEI. The V end lost 6 bases, the J end lost 0 bases, and 12 bases lay between the germline ends.

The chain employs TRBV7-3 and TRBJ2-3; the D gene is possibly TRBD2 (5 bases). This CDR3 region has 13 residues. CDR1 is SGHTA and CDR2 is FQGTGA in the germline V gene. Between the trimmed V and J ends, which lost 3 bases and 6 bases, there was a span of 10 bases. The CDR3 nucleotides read TGTGCCAGCAGCTTCTCAACGGGGGATACGCAGTATTTT. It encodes CASSFSTGDTQYF.

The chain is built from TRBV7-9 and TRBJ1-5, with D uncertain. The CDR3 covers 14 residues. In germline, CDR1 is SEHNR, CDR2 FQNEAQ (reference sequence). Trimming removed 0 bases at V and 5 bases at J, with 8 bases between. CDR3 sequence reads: CASSLASGDQPQHF. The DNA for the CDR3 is TGTGCCAGCAGCTTAGCCTCCGGGGATCAGCCCCAGCATTTT. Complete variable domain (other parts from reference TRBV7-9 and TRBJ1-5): DTGVSQNPRHKITKRGQNVTFRCDPISEHNRLYWYRQTLGQGPEFLTYFQNEAQLEKSRLLSDRFSAERPKGSFSTLEIQRTEQGDSAMYLCASSLASGDQPQHFGDGTRLSIL.

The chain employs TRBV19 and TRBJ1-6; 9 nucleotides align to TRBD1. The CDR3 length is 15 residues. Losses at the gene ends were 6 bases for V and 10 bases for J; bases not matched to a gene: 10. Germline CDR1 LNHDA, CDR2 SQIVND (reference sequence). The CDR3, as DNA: TGTGCCAGTAGCCGACTCCGGGACAGGGTATCACCCCTCCACTTT. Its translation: CASSRLRDRVSPLHF.

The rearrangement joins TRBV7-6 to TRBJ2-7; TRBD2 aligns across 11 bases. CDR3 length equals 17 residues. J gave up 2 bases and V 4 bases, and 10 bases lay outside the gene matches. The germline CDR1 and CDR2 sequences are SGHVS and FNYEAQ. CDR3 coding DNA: TGTGCCAGCAGCTGGGGACCGGGACTAGCGGCCACCTACGAGCAGTACTTC. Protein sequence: CASSWGPGLAATYEQYF.

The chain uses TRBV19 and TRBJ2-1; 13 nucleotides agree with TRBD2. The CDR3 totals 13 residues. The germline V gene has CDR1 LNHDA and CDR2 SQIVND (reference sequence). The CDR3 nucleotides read TGTGCGACGGGACTAGCGGGATTCTATGAGCAGTTCTTC. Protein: CATGLAGFYEQFF.

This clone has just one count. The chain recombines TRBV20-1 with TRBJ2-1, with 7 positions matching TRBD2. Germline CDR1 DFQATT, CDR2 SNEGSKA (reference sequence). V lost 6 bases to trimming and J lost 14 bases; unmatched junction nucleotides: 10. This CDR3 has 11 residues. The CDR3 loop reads CSALTRESEFF. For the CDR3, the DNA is TGCAGTGCCCTAACGCGGGAGTCGGAGTTCTTC.

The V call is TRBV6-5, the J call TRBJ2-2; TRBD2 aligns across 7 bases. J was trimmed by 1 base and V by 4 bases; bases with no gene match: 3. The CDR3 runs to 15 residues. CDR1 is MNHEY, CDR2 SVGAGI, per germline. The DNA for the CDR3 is TGTGCCAGCAGTTCAGCGGGGCGGAACACCGGGGAGCTGTTTTTT. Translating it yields CASSSAGRNTGELFF.

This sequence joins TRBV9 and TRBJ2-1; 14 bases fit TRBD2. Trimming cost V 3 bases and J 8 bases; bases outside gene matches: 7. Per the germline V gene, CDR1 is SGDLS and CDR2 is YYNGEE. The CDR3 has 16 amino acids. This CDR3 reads CASSAGLAGGRDEQFF. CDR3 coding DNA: TGTGCCAGCAGCGCCGGACTAGCGGGAGGTCGGGATGAGCAGTTCTTC.

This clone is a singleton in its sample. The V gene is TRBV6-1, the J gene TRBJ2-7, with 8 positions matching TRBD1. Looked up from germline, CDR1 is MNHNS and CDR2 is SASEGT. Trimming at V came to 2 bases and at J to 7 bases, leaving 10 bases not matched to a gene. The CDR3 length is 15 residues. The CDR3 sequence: CASSEPGQGRFEQYF. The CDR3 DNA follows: TGTGCCAGCAGTGAACCCGGACAGGGAAGGTTTGAGCAGTACTTC.

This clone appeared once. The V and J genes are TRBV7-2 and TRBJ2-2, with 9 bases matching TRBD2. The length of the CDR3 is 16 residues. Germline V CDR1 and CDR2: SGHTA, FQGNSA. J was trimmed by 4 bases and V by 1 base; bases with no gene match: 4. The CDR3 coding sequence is TGTGCCAGCAGCTTAGGACCTAGCGGGGTCACCGGGGAGCTGTTTTTT. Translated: CASSLGPSGVTGELFF.

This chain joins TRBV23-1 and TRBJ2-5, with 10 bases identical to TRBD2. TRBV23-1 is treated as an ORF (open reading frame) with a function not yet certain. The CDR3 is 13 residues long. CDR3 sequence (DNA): TGCCCATCCTGGGCTAGCGGGAGAGAGACCCAGTACTTC. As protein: CPSWASGRETQYF.

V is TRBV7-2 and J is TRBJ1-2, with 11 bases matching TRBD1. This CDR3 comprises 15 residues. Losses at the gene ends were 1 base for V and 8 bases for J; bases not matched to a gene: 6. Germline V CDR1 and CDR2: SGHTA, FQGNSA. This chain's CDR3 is CASSLGGQGAPGYTF. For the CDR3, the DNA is TGTGCCAGCAGCTTAGGAGGACAGGGGGCGCCCGGCTACACCTTC.

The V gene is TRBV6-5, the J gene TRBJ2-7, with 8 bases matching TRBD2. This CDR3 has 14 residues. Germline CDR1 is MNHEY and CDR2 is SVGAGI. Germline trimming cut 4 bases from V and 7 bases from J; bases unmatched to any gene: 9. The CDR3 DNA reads TGTGCCAGCAGTTTCCAAACGGGGGGGCAAGAGCAGTACTTC. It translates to CASSFQTGGQEQYF.

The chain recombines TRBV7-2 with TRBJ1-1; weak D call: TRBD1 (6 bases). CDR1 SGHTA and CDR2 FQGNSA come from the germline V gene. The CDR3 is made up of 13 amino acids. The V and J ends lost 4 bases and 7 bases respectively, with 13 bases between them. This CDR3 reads CASSSGQSSEAFF. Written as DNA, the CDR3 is TGTGCCAGCAGCTCAGGACAGTCCAGTGAAGCTTTCTTT.

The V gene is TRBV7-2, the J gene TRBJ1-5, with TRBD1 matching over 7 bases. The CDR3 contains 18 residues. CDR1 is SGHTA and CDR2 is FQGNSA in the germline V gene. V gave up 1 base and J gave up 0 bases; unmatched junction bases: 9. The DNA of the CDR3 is TGTGCCAGCAGCTTAGGGTACGGCAGGGGGTATAGCAATCAGCCCCAGCATTTT. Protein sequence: CASSLGYGRGYSNQPQHF.

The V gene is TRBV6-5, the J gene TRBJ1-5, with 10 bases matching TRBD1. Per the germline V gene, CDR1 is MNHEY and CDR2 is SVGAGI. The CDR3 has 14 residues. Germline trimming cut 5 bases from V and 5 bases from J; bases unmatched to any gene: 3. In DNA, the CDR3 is TGTGCCAGCAGTCTTGACAGGGGGCATCAGCCCCAGCATTTT. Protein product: CASSLDRGHQPQHF.